What follows are 29 T cell receptor beta chains derived from one specimen sequenced in a study of T-cell memory formation after mild COVID-19. MiXCR was run by TCRdb on the 5' RACE reads, yielding one entry per CDR3 protein. The sample includes 300,000 to 350,000 distinct CDR3 sequences, approximately 19% of them seen just once. Sequenced: PBMCs or a T cell subset sorted from them (not recorded which). The receptors stem from a man younger than 35 who had mild COVID-19 (a few samples of this study predate the infection). Cell type and time point are not known.

This clonotype was counted only a few times. This chain joins TRBV6-1 and TRBJ2-7; no clear D. The CDR3 runs 13 residues. Trimming took off 1 base at V and 7 bases at J, with 11 bases between the two ends. Germline V CDR1 and CDR2: MNHNS, SASEGT. CDR3 DNA sequence: TGTGCCAGCAGTGAAGGTTGGGTGGGGGAGCAGTACGTC. This encodes CASSEGWVGEQYV.

The sample holds one count of this clonotype. The chain joins TRBV5-1 to TRBJ1-6, with a tentative D call TRBD1 (6 bases). The CDR3 loop spans 16 amino acids. Trimming shortened V by 8 bases and J by 4 bases, and 19 bases separated the two germline ends. In germline, CDR1 is SGHRS, CDR2 YFSETQ. The CDR3 DNA sequence: TGCGCCAGTCGCCCCTCCGAGGGGGGATATAATTCACCCCTCCACTTT. Translation: CASRPSEGGYNSPLHF.

The table lists this clonotype with a few counts. V usage is TRBV5-4 and J usage is TRBJ2-1; 9 bases align to TRBD1. Trimming removed 5 bases from V and 7 bases from J; junction bases left unmatched: 10. CDR1 is SGHNT, CDR2 YYREEE, per germline (reference sequence). The CDR3 runs to 15 residues. CDR3 in amino acids: CASSSPGQGSNEQFF. CDR3 DNA sequence: TGTGCCAGCAGTTCTCCGGGACAGGGCTCTAATGAGCAGTTCTTC.

This clonotype came up many times. CDR3 nucleotide sequence: TGTGCCAGCAGTTACGGGAATGAGCAGTTCTTC. Encoded protein: CASSYGNEQFF. The rearrangement uses TRBV27 and TRBJ2-1; D call uncertain. CDR1 is MNHEY, CDR2 SMNVEV, per germline (reference sequence). The CDR3 covers 11 residues. The V end was cut by 4 bases, the J end by 7 bases, with 5 bases between.

This clonotype was counted only a few times. J is TRBJ1-5 and V is TRBV7-6; D is uncertain. V lost 1 base to trimming and J lost 9 bases, with 19 bases between them. Germline CDR1 and CDR2: SGHVS and FNYEAQ. This CDR3 has 16 residues. The CDR3 region has the DNA TGTGCCAGCAGCTTAGGGGCAGCTCAATTGGAAGGGCCCCAGCATTTT. Translating gives CASSLGAAQLEGPQHF. Together with reference TRBV7-6 and TRBJ1-5, the CDR3 gives the full variable domain: GAGVSQSPRYKVTKRGQDVALRCDPISGHVSLYWYRQALGQGPEFLTYFNYEAQQDKSGLPNDRFSAERPEGSISTLTIQRTEQRDSAMYRCASSLGAAQLEGPQHFGDGTRLSIL.

The genes are TRBV6-2 or TRBV6-3 and TRBJ2-7, with D possibly TRBD2 on 6 matching bases. CDR1 is MNHEY, CDR2 SVGEGT, per germline. The V end was cut by 10 bases, the J end by 6 bases, with 22 bases between. CDR3 length equals 14 residues. For the CDR3, the DNA is TGTGCCACCGACCCGACGGAGGGCTTATCCGAGCAGTACTTC. It yields the protein CATDPTEGLSEQYF.

This clonotype came up a few times. This rearrangement joins TRBV20-1 to TRBJ2-4; perhaps TRBD1 as D (5 bases). V was clipped by 0 bases and J by 3 bases, with 6 bases between them. Germline lookup yields CDR1 DFQATT and CDR2 SNEGSKA (reference sequence). The CDR3 has 13 residues. This chain's CDR3 is CSAREQGKNIQYF. DNA of the CDR3: TGCAGTGCTAGAGAGCAGGGCAAAAACATTCAGTACTTC.

This chain connects TRBV28 to TRBJ1-5; TRBD1 matches at 9 bases. CDR3 length equals 17 residues. Germline CDR1 and CDR2: MDHEN and SYDVKM. V shed 4 bases and J 5 bases; nucleotides not matched to a gene: 12. CDR3 bases: TGTGCCAGCAGTTCTAACTCCGGGACAGGGTCATATCAGCCCCAGCATTTT. Translating gives CASSSNSGTGSYQPQHF.

The J gene is TRBJ1-2, the V gene TRBV2; possible D gene TRBD1, 6 bases. Trimming stripped 6 bases from V and 0 bases from J, with 8 bases between. Per germline, CDR1 SNHLY and CDR2 FYNNEI. The CDR3 totals 13 residues. The CDR3 protein is CASRRDTNYGYTF. CDR3 DNA sequence: TGTGCCAGCAGGAGGGACACTAACTATGGCTACACCTTC.

The rearrangement joins TRBV5-1 to TRBJ1-5; no firm D call. From germline, CDR1 is SGHRS and CDR2 YFSETQ. This CDR3 has 14 residues. Deletions cut 0 bases from V and 6 bases from J, with 10 bases between. The CDR3 sequence: CASSLDGFSQPQHF. In nucleotides, the CDR3 is TGCGCCAGCAGCTTGGACGGTTTCAGTCAGCCCCAGCATTTT.

This rearrangement joins TRBV6-5 to TRBJ1-6; D not resolved. Germline V gives CDR1 MNHEY, CDR2 SVGAGI. With 8 bases removed from V and 0 bases from J, the gap between germline ends came to 14 bases. The CDR3 contains 16 residues. The CDR3 DNA is TGTGCCAGCCGCCCCTTGGGAAGCTCCTATAATTCACCCCTCCACTTT. It codes for CASRPLGSSYNSPLHF.

The chain joins TRBV27 to TRBJ1-1, with TRBD1 as a possible D gene (5 bases). With 5 bases removed from V and 3 bases from J, the gap between germline ends came to 22 bases. The CDR3 covers 17 residues. Germline V CDR1 and CDR2: MNHEY, SMNVEV (reference sequence). CDR3 sequence reads: CASSPRSGRVGYTEAFF. Written as DNA, the CDR3 is TGTGCCAGCAGTCCCCGATCGGGGCGGGTTGGATACACTGAAGCTTTCTTT.

J is TRBJ2-7 and V is TRBV5-1; no clear D. Trimming pared 4 bases from V and 0 bases from J, leaving 8 bases between. CDR3 size: 13 residues. The germline V gene encodes CDR1 SGHRS and CDR2 YFSETQ. The CDR3 protein is CASSAPGSYEQYF. The CDR3 DNA is TGCGCCAGCAGCGCGCCGGGCTCCTACGAGCAGTACTTC.

A few counts support this clonotype. V and J are TRBV4-3 and TRBJ1-1, with TRBD1 matching over 8 bases. Per germline, CDR1 LGHNA and CDR2 YSLEER. There are 15 residues in the CDR3. Losses at the gene ends were 0 bases for V and 4 bases for J; bases not matched to a gene: 4. The CDR3 protein is CASSQDGQGSTEAFF. CDR3 sequence (DNA): TGCGCCAGCAGCCAAGACGGACAGGGCAGCACTGAAGCTTTCTTT.

This clonotype was found a few times. V gene TRBV7-8 combines with J gene TRBJ1-1; D is perhaps TRBD1 (5 bases). V lost 1 base and J lost 9, with 12 bases in between. From germline, CDR1 is SGHVS and CDR2 FQNEAQ. This CDR3 has 13 residues. The CDR3 DNA follows: TGTGCCAGCAGCTTAGGTCAGGGATCGAAAGCTTTCTTT. This translates into CASSLGQGSKAFF.

This clonotype was detected ten times or more. The rearrangement joins TRBV27 to TRBJ1-2; D not resolved. CDR3 length equals 13 residues. V lost 8 bases and J lost 5, with 15 bases in between. Germline V gene data show CDR1 as MNHEY and CDR2 as SMNVEV (reference sequence). DNA of the CDR3: TGTGCCAGCCGGCCAGAGTTTGGTTATGGCTACACCTTC. Its translation is CASRPEFGYGYTF.

As to this clonotype: At one end the junction does not follow the germline gene, possibly because of a read error. The V call is TRBV15, the J call TRBJ2-7, with 7 bases matching TRBD1. The CDR3 consists of 16 residues. Germline V CDR1 and CDR2: LNHNV, YYDKDF (reference sequence). The CDR3 region is CATSRDGDRVSNEQYF. CDR3 DNA: TGTGCCACCAGCAGAGACGGCGACAGGGTCTCCAACGAGCAGTACTTC.

V usage is TRBV24-1 and J usage is TRBJ1-1; 9 bases line up with TRBD1. The CDR3 is made up of 17 amino acids. Per the germline V gene, CDR1 is KGHDR and CDR2 is SFDVKD. Trimming cost V 5 bases and J 1 base; bases outside gene matches: 10. Here the CDR3 DNA reads TGTGCCACCAGTGCTCCGGGACAGGGCCTGGGGAACACTGAAGCTTTCTTT. The encoded protein is CATSAPGQGLGNTEAFF.

Written as DNA, the CDR3 is TGTGCCAGCAGCACAATCGAGACCCAGTACTTC. Residues: CASSTIETQYF. The rearrangement links TRBV7-2 to TRBJ2-5, with D unclear. Germline V gene lookup returns CDR1 SGHTA and CDR2 FQGNSA. V gave up 5 bases and J gave up 5 bases, with 6 bases separating them. This CDR3 comprises 11 residues.

This clonotype was seen only a few times. This chain connects TRBV27 to TRBJ1-5; 7 positions agree with TRBD1. Germline CDR1 is MNHEY and CDR2 is SMNVEV (reference sequence). The length of the CDR3 is 18 residues. The V and J ends lost 6 bases and 0 bases, in that order; junction bases with no gene match: 14. CDR3 sequence (DNA): TGTGCCAGCAGAGAACGTCCGGGACAGCGTTATAGCAATCAGCCCCAGCATTTT. Amino acids: CASRERPGQRYSNQPQHF.

Ten or more counts support this clonotype. The chain links TRBV7-9 to TRBJ2-7; D call uncertain. This CDR3 contains 13 residues. Germline-derived CDR1 and CDR2 are SEHNR and FQNEAQ (reference sequence). V dropped 5 bases and J dropped 4 bases, with 12 bases sitting between them. In DNA form, the CDR3 reads TGTGCCAGCAGCCCTATCGGGCTATACGAGCAGTACGTC. This sequence encodes CASSPIGLYEQYV.

This clonotype was seen repeatedly, ten times or more. The chain couples TRBV5-1 to TRBJ2-3, with D unclear. This CDR3 comprises 15 residues. Germline CDR1 reads SGHRS; CDR2 reads YFSETQ. V gave up 0 bases and J gave up 2 bases, with 10 bases separating them. In DNA, the CDR3 is TGCGCCAGCAGCTTGGACGGCAACCCCACAGATACGCAGTATTTT. As protein: CASSLDGNPTDTQYF.

The CDR3 nucleotides are TGTGCCAGCAGCCCCTTCACACAGCTTACCCAGTACTTC. It specifies CASSPFTQLTQYF. V and J are TRBV7-9 and TRBJ2-5, with D unclear. Trimming removed 5 bases from V and 8 bases from J, with 15 bases in between. The CDR3 loop spans 13 amino acids. Germline CDR1 is SEHNR and CDR2 is FQNEAQ (reference sequence).

The J gene is TRBJ2-5, the V gene TRBV29-1, with TRBD2 as a possible D gene (6 bases). Between the trimmed V and J ends, which lost 4 bases and 5 bases, there was a span of 11 bases. Per germline, CDR1 SQVTM and CDR2 ANQGSEA. This CDR3 has 12 residues. CDR3 sequence reads: CSVGSGRETQYF. CDR3 DNA sequence: TGCAGCGTTGGGAGTGGGAGGGAGACCCAGTACTTC.

The chain has TRBV7-2 and TRBJ1-1; D gene ambiguous. CDR3 length: 13 amino acids. CDR1 is SGHTA, CDR2 FQGNSA, per germline. The V end lost 1 base, the J end lost 11 bases, and 14 bases lay between the germline ends. The CDR3 coding sequence is TGTGCCAGCAGCTTAGGCTCGGCAGTGAAGGCTTTCTTT. Its protein is CASSLGSAVKAFF.

This clonotype was counted between two and nine times. The gene calls are TRBV29-1 and TRBJ2-7, with a weak D call TRBD2 (6 bases). Trimming took 6 bases from V and 0 from J, leaving 15 bases between them. The CDR3 has 14 residues. Germline V CDR1 and CDR2: SQVTM, ANQGSEA. Here the CDR3 reads CSVGGAGSSYEQYF. The CDR3, as DNA: TGCAGCGTAGGAGGGGCAGGGAGCTCCTACGAGCAGTACTTC.

The CDR3 sequence: CASSKNRGWNTEAFF. In DNA form, the CDR3 reads TGTGCCAGCAGTAAAAACAGGGGGTGGAACACTGAAGCTTTCTTT. The chain links TRBV6-2 or TRBV6-3 to TRBJ1-1, with 8 bases lining up with TRBD1. Germline V CDR1 and CDR2: MNHEY, SVGEGT. V shed 5 bases and J 1 base; nucleotides not matched to a gene: 6. The CDR3 contains 15 residues.

This clonotype was counted only a few times. The CDR3 spells CASSLARSSGGVWEQFF. DNA of the CDR3: TGCGCCAGCAGCTTGGCCCGGAGTAGCGGGGGGGTATGGGAGCAGTTCTTC. The chain recombines TRBV5-1 with TRBJ2-1; 11 bases fit TRBD2. This CDR3 spans 17 amino acids. Germline assignment: CDR1 SGHRS and CDR2 YFSETQ. The junction had 12 bases not matched to a gene; V was cut back by 0 bases and J by 10 bases.

This chain connects TRBV20-1 to TRBJ1-1, with 7 bases matching TRBD1. Per the germline V gene, CDR1 is DFQATT and CDR2 is SNEGSKA (reference sequence). The V and J ends lost 6 bases and 1 base, in that order; junction bases with no gene match: 8. The CDR3 is made up of 14 amino acids. The CDR3 DNA sequence: TGCAGTGCCCTAGAGGGACAGAGGAACACTGAAGCTTTCTTT. Its translation: CSALEGQRNTEAFF.